These T cell receptor beta chains were read from a single sample in a study of brain metastases from non-small cell lung cancer. The data were produced by immunoSEQ multiplex PCR, yet TCRdb's version contains in-frame clones alone and is incomplete. Altogether about 3,700 clones are present, 85% to 90% being singletons, with the ten largest covering more than 2.5%. Sequences were obtained from primary lung tumor tissue. These TCRs come from a donor over 35 with non-small cell lung cancer. CDR3s include the opening cysteine and the closing phenylalanine or tryptophan. Each record gives: D gene, clone size, J gene, V gene, CDR3 DNA, CDR3 protein. D genes are given only for firm matches. Size is omitted from some rows. Given values are once, few, many or a class for expanded clones.

d_call: -
clone_size: -
j_call: TRBJ1-1
v_call: TRBV13
cdr3_nt: TGTGCCAGCAGCCTTCAGGAGACTGAAGCTTTCTTT
cdr3_aa: CASSLQETEAFF

d_call: -
clone_size: once
j_call: TRBJ1-2
v_call: TRBV6-5
cdr3_nt: TGTGCCAGCAGTAGCCCGGGGCCTTTTTGGGGCTACACCTTC
cdr3_aa: CASSSPGPFWGYTF

d_call: -
clone_size: -
j_call: TRBJ2-2
v_call: TRBV5-6
cdr3_nt: TGTGTCAGCAGCCTTGGACCTAACGTACTCACCGGGGAGCTGTTTTTT
cdr3_aa: CVSSLGPNVLTGELFF

d_call: TRBD1
clone_size: -
j_call: TRBJ1-2
v_call: TRBV5-1
cdr3_nt: TGCGCCAGCAGCTTGATTGGCACAGGGGGCTTTGTGAATGGCTACACCTTC
cdr3_aa: CASSLIGTGGFVNGYTF

d_call: -
clone_size: once
j_call: TRBJ1-4
v_call: TRBV6-2/TRBV6-3
cdr3_nt: TGTGCCAGCAGTTACTCGATCAATAGGAGGGACGTCCTGTTTTTT
cdr3_aa: CASSYSINRRDVLFF

d_call: -
clone_size: -
j_call: TRBJ1-1
v_call: TRBV19
cdr3_nt: TGTGCCAGTAGCCCCGGGAGAGGGCGTTTTGAAGCTTTCTTT
cdr3_aa: CASSPGRGRFEAFF

d_call: -
clone_size: -
j_call: TRBJ1-1
v_call: TRBV29-1
cdr3_nt: TGCAGCGCCTGGGGTACAGGCACTGAAGCTTTCTTT
cdr3_aa: CSAWGTGTEAFF

d_call: -
clone_size: -
j_call: TRBJ2-5
v_call: TRBV7-2
cdr3_nt: TGTGCCAGCAGCGGTGGGTCCGGAGGAGAGACCCAGTACTTC
cdr3_aa: CASSGGSGGETQYF

d_call: -
clone_size: -
j_call: TRBJ1-6
v_call: TRBV15
cdr3_nt: TGTGCCACCAGCAGAGCGGGGTTTTCACCCCTCCACTTT
cdr3_aa: CATSRAGFSPLHF

d_call: -
clone_size: -
j_call: TRBJ2-1
v_call: TRBV9
cdr3_nt: TGTGCCAGCAGCGTAGAGGGGGTAGGGTTCCCCTACAATGAGCAGTTCTTC
cdr3_aa: CASSVEGVGFPYNEQFF

d_call: TRBD1
clone_size: once
j_call: TRBJ1-2
v_call: TRBV6-5
cdr3_nt: TGTGCCAGCAGAGGACAGGGGGATGGCTACACCTTC
cdr3_aa: CASRGQGDGYTF

d_call: -
clone_size: -
j_call: TRBJ1-1
v_call: TRBV4-3
cdr3_nt: TGCGCCAGCAGCCAAGATGGGGGTTCCCTTGAAGCTTTCTTT
cdr3_aa: CASSQDGGSLEAFF

d_call: -
clone_size: -
j_call: TRBJ2-2
v_call: TRBV19
cdr3_nt: TGTGCCAGTACGGGCGGGGCCTACACCGGGGAGCTGTTTTTT
cdr3_aa: CASTGGAYTGELFF

d_call: -
clone_size: once
j_call: TRBJ1-6
v_call: TRBV6-6
cdr3_nt: TGTGCCAGCAGGACCCGCGAGACTCTCCACTTT
cdr3_aa: CASRTRETLHF

d_call: -
clone_size: -
j_call: TRBJ1-5
v_call: TRBV19
cdr3_nt: TGTGCCAGTAGATTGGGGAATCAGCCCCAGCATTTT
cdr3_aa: CASRLGNQPQHF

d_call: TRBD2
clone_size: -
j_call: TRBJ2-2
v_call: TRBV2
cdr3_nt: TGTGCCAGCGCGGCGGCTAGCGGGGCCCGAGAGCTGTTTTTT
cdr3_aa: CASAAASGARELFF

d_call: -
clone_size: -
j_call: TRBJ1-1
v_call: TRBV3-1/TRBV3-2
cdr3_nt: TGTGCCAGCAGCCGATACTTAAACACTGAAGCTTTCTTT
cdr3_aa: CASSRYLNTEAFF

d_call: -
clone_size: -
j_call: TRBJ2-3
v_call: TRBV9
cdr3_nt: TGTGCCAGCAGCGTCCACAAAACGAGCACAGATACGCAGTATTTT
cdr3_aa: CASSVHKTSTDTQYF

d_call: -
clone_size: -
j_call: TRBJ1-2
v_call: TRBV2
cdr3_nt: TGTGCCAGCAGTGACATGTATGGCTACACCTTC
cdr3_aa: CASSDMYGYTF

d_call: TRBD1
clone_size: -
j_call: TRBJ1-1
v_call: TRBV9
cdr3_nt: TGTGCCAGCAGCGTGGAACAGGGGAGGGGGAACACTGAAGCTTTCTTT
cdr3_aa: CASSVEQGRGNTEAFF

d_call: TRBD1
clone_size: -
j_call: TRBJ1-3
v_call: TRBV7-9
cdr3_nt: TGTGCCAGCAGCCGGACAGGGACCCCTGGAAACACCATATATTTT
cdr3_aa: CASSRTGTPGNTIYF

d_call: -
clone_size: -
j_call: TRBJ2-6
v_call: TRBV11-2
cdr3_nt: TGTGCCAGCAGGGGAGTCTCTGGGGCCAACGTCCTGACTTTC
cdr3_aa: CASRGVSGANVLTF

d_call: TRBD1
clone_size: -
j_call: TRBJ1-5
v_call: TRBV19
cdr3_nt: TGTGCCAGTAGAGGGACAGGGTTTAGCAATCAGCCCCAGCATTTT
cdr3_aa: CASRGTGFSNQPQHF

d_call: -
clone_size: -
j_call: TRBJ2-7
v_call: TRBV7-9
cdr3_nt: TGTGCCAGCAGCTTAGCAGTTGAGGCTGCCAGTAAGTACTTC
cdr3_aa: CASSLAVEAASKYF

d_call: TRBD2
clone_size: -
j_call: TRBJ2-1
v_call: TRBV19
cdr3_nt: TGTGCCAGTAGTCCACCGGGACTAGACTATTCGGAGCAGTTCTTC
cdr3_aa: CASSPPGLDYSEQFF

d_call: -
clone_size: -
j_call: TRBJ2-7
v_call: TRBV7-8
cdr3_nt: TGTGCCAGCAGGCTTCAGGGGTCGGACGAGCAGTACTTC
cdr3_aa: CASRLQGSDEQYF

d_call: -
clone_size: -
j_call: TRBJ1-5
v_call: TRBV3-1/TRBV3-2
cdr3_nt: TGTGCCAGCAGCCTCGGGACCTATAGCAATCAGCCCCAGCATTTT
cdr3_aa: CASSLGTYSNQPQHF

d_call: -
clone_size: -
j_call: TRBJ2-5
v_call: TRBV3-1/TRBV3-2
cdr3_nt: TGTGCCAGCAGCCAAGATCAGGGAACAGAGACCCAGTACTTC
cdr3_aa: CASSQDQGTETQYF

d_call: -
clone_size: few
j_call: TRBJ1-1
v_call: TRBV6-5
cdr3_nt: TGTGCCAGCAGCGGTTACGGGACTGAAGCTTTCTTT
cdr3_aa: CASSGYGTEAFF

d_call: -
clone_size: once
j_call: TRBJ1-3
v_call: TRBV7-6
cdr3_nt: TGTGCCAGCAGCCAAGGAGCCGGAAACACCATATATTTT
cdr3_aa: CASSQGAGNTIYF

d_call: -
clone_size: -
j_call: TRBJ1-1
v_call: TRBV6-5
cdr3_nt: TGTGCCAGCAGTCAGCCCACAGGGAACACTGAAGCTTTCTTT
cdr3_aa: CASSQPTGNTEAFF

d_call: -
clone_size: once
j_call: TRBJ2-1
v_call: TRBV6-6
cdr3_nt: TGTGCCAGCAGTCGGGACTCCTACAATGAGCAGTTCTTC
cdr3_aa: CASSRDSYNEQFF

d_call: -
clone_size: -
j_call: TRBJ1-3
v_call: TRBV5-6
cdr3_nt: TGTGCCAGCAGCCCCGACGCGGGGGTGGGTGGAAACACCATATATTTT
cdr3_aa: CASSPDAGVGGNTIYF

d_call: TRBD2
clone_size: once
j_call: TRBJ2-1
v_call: TRBV7-6
cdr3_nt: TGTGCCAGCAGCCTTCTAGCGGGGGCGTACAATGAGCAGTTCTTC
cdr3_aa: CASSLLAGAYNEQFF

d_call: -
clone_size: -
j_call: TRBJ1-1
v_call: TRBV5-1
cdr3_nt: TGCGCCAGCAGCTTGGGGGAAGGAAGGAGGGCAGCTTTCTTT
cdr3_aa: CASSLGEGRRAAFF

d_call: -
clone_size: -
j_call: TRBJ1-2
v_call: TRBV29-1
cdr3_nt: TGCAGCGTTGATCGGTGGCAGCCTCCTAACTATGGCTACACCTTC
cdr3_aa: CSVDRWQPPNYGYTF

d_call: -
clone_size: -
j_call: TRBJ1-1
v_call: TRBV19
cdr3_nt: TGTGCCAGTAGTGAAGGGTCGGCTGGGGGCACTGAAGCTTTCTTT
cdr3_aa: CASSEGSAGGTEAFF

d_call: -
clone_size: -
j_call: TRBJ2-7
v_call: TRBV11-3
cdr3_nt: TGTGCCAGCACCCGAATCGAAGTGCTACGAATGGAGCAGTACTTC
cdr3_aa: CASTRIEVLRMEQYF

d_call: -
clone_size: -
j_call: TRBJ1-2
v_call: TRBV12-3/TRBV12-4
cdr3_nt: TGTGCCAGCAGTTTATTTGGTGGCTACACCTTC
cdr3_aa: CASSLFGGYTF